Below, 27 T cell receptor beta chains from the same sample are listed, as sequenced in a study of blood T cell repertoires in COVID-19. Only in-frame clones appear in the TCRdb table, and some are missing; sequencing was by immunoSEQ multiplex PCR. The sample contains about 160,000 clones, around 90% of which appear only once. Sequenced: peripheral blood. These receptors originate from a man in his late teens or twenties with acute or convalescent COVID-19.

This chain joins TRBV5-1 and TRBJ1-2; possibly TRBD1 for D (5 bases). The CDR3 consists of 16 residues. Trimming left V 0 bases short and J 4 bases short, with 16 bases between. Germline V lookup: CDR1 SGHRS, CDR2 YFSETQ. CDR3 protein: CASSLVFGGASYGYTF. The CDR3 DNA reads as TGCGCCAGCAGCTTGGTATTTGGAGGGGCAAGCTATGGCTACACCTTC.

The CDR3 is CASSYSLMAGGEQYF. CDR3 DNA: TGTGCCAGCAGTTACTCGTTAATGGCAGGGGGCGAGCAGTACTTC. V and J are TRBV6-5 and TRBJ2-7, with 7 positions matching TRBD1. The CDR3 contains 15 residues. From germline, CDR1 is MNHEY and CDR2 SVGAGI. V lost 0 bases to trimming and J lost 6 bases; unmatched junction nucleotides: 8.

The rearrangement uses TRBV7-2 and TRBJ1-1, with a tentative D call TRBD1 (6 bases). The V end lost 5 bases, the J end lost 5 bases, and 9 bases lay between the germline ends. The germline gives CDR1 SGHTA, CDR2 FQGNSA. The CDR3 length is 12 residues. DNA of the CDR3: TGTGCCAGCAGCCAAAGGGGGACTGAAGCTTTCTTT. It translates to CASSQRGTEAFF.

V gene TRBV5-8 combines with J gene TRBJ2-7; 7 nucleotides align to TRBD1. Germline loops: CDR1 SGHTS, CDR2 YDEGEE. V lost 0 bases, J lost 1 base, and 1 base stayed unmatched. CDR3 size: 14 residues. In DNA form, the CDR3 reads TGTGCCAGCAGCTTGGCCAGGGGGTCCTACGAGCAGTACTTC. Residues: CASSLARGSYEQYF.

A single count supports this clone. The chain couples TRBV27 to TRBJ2-3; 7 bases agree with TRBD1. CDR3 size: 18 residues. V shed 3 bases and J 0 bases; nucleotides not matched to a gene: 12. Looked up from germline, CDR1 is MNHEY and CDR2 is SMNVEV (reference sequence). CDR3 region: CASSFQGTVLASTDTQYF. The CDR3 DNA is TGTGCCAGCAGTTTTCAGGGGACAGTCTTAGCTAGCACAGATACGCAGTATTTT.

In this sample, this clone turned up once. The rearrangement uses TRBV10-2 and TRBJ2-1; 12 bases map to TRBD2. CDR3 length: 14 residues. V dropped 6 bases and J dropped 7; count of bases not matched to a gene: 4. Germline V gene sequence: CDR1 WSHSY, CDR2 SAAADI. This CDR3 reads CASRQLAGGNEQFF. CDR3 nucleotides: TGCGCCAGCAGGCAACTAGCGGGGGGAAATGAGCAGTTCTTC.

The CDR3 region is CASSQWLAGEETQYF. For the CDR3, the DNA is TGTGCCAGCAGCCAATGGTTAGCGGGGGAAGAGACCCAGTACTTC. This chain joins TRBV14 and TRBJ2-5, with 9 bases identical to TRBD2. This CDR3 is 15 amino acids long. Germline trimming cut 2 bases from V and 3 bases from J; bases unmatched to any gene: 4. Germline-derived CDR1 and CDR2 are SGHDN and FVKESK.

V and J are TRBV7-9 and TRBJ2-5; 10 bases agree with TRBD2. Germline lookup yields CDR1 SEHNR and CDR2 FQNEAQ (reference sequence). V trimming: 1 base; J trimming: 3 bases; junction bases outside the gene matches: 5. CDR3 length: 16 residues. CDR3 bases: TGTGCCAGCAGCTTAGGGGGACTAGCGTTTGAAGAGACCCAGTACTTC. It translates to CASSLGGLAFEETQYF.

The CDR3 loop reads CASSSGVSTGEADTQYF. CDR3 nucleotides: TGTGCCAGCAGCTCCGGTGTTTCGACAGGGGAGGCAGATACGCAGTATTTT. V and J are TRBV11-3 and TRBJ2-3; TRBD1 matches 8 bases. Germline lookup yields CDR1 SGHNT and CDR2 YENEEA. With 4 bases clipped from V and 4 bases from J, the junction kept 13 bases outside the gene matches. The CDR3 contains 17 residues.

This clone showed up many times. The V gene is TRBV5-1, the J gene TRBJ1-1, with D possibly being TRBD1 (5 bases). CDR3 length: 13 residues. The V gene lost 4 bases and the J gene lost 6 bases, with 13 bases spanning the gap. Germline V gene lookup returns CDR1 SGHRS and CDR2 YFSETQ. This chain's CDR3 is CASSPGAGPEAFF. CDR3 nucleotide sequence: TGCGCCAGCAGCCCAGGCGCAGGGCCTGAAGCTTTCTTT.

This sequence joins TRBV3-1 (or the pseudogene TRBV3-2) and TRBJ1-5; no reliable D call. The CDR3 consists of 15 residues. The V and J ends lost 1 base and 0 bases respectively, with 7 bases between them. Germline CDR1 is LGHDT and CDR2 is YNNKEL (reference sequence). The CDR3 DNA is TGTGCCAGCAGCCAAGGAGGGAGTAGCAATCAGCCCCAGCATTTT. Translated, it gives CASSQGGSSNQPQHF.

The chain recombines TRBV19 with TRBJ2-5; D perhaps matches TRBD1 (5 bases). Trimming cost V 7 bases and J 4 bases, with 7 bases left between them. The CDR3 length is 11 residues. Germline V gives CDR1 LNHDA, CDR2 SQIVND (reference sequence). The CDR3 region has the DNA TGTGCCAGTAAAACAGGAGAGACCCAGTACTTC. Translation gives CASKTGETQYF.

The chain has TRBV28 and TRBJ1-2; D ambiguous. CDR3 size: 12 residues. The V end lost 7 bases, the J end lost 6 bases, and 12 bases lay between the germline ends. CDR1 and CDR2 from the germline V gene are MDHEN and SYDVKM. CDR3 nucleotide sequence: TGTGCCAGCACCCTACGGACTGATGGCTACACCTTC. Translation: CASTLRTDGYTF.

This clone was observed a single time. The V gene is TRBV5-6, the J gene TRBJ1-2; 7 bases fit TRBD1. The CDR3 loop spans 14 amino acids. CDR1 is SGHDT, CDR2 YYEEEE, per germline. The trim removed 2 bases at V and 7 bases at J, leaving 8 bases unmatched. Here the CDR3 DNA reads TGTGCCAGCAGCTTCGACAGGGTTAGATTTGGCTACACCTTC. Translating gives CASSFDRVRFGYTF. Full variable domain (outside the CDR3, taken from reference TRBV5-6 and TRBJ1-2): DAGVTQSPTHLIKTRGQQVTLRCSPKSGHDTVSWYQQALGQGPQFIFQYYEEEERQRGNFPDRFSGHQFPNYSSELNVNALLLGDSALYLCASSFDRVRFGYTFGSGTRLTVV.

The chain joins TRBV11-2 to TRBJ2-5, with 13 bases fitting TRBD2. CDR1 SGHAT and CDR2 FQNNGV come from the germline V gene. This CDR3 is 19 amino acids long. Trimming took 4 bases from V and 3 from J; bases not matched to a gene: 14. The DNA for the CDR3 is TGTGCCAGCAGCTCCCACACTAGCGGGGGGGTCGGGGATGAAGAGACCCAGTACTTC. Its translation: CASSSHTSGGVGDEETQYF.

Details on this clone: Its ends do not fully match the called genes, so a read error is possible. The chain recombines TRBV9 with TRBJ1-2, with TRBD1 matching over 11 bases. The CDR3 extends over 15 amino acids. Germline CDR1 reads SGDLS; CDR2 reads YYNGEE. The CDR3 loop is CASSAGTFRDRGDSF. CDR3 coding DNA: TGTGCCAGCAGCGCTGGGACTTTCCGGGACAGGGGGGACTCCTTC.

The table lists this clone with a few counts. This sequence joins TRBV12-2 and TRBJ2-2; the DNA was not compared with TRBD2, the D call given in the table. TRBV12-2 is given as a pseudogene. This CDR3 spans 15 amino acids. The CDR3 loop reads CASRPGLAGTGELFF. The CDR3 region has the DNA TGTGCAAGTCGCCCGGGACTAGCGGGGACCGGGGAGCTGTTTTTT.

This CDR3 reads CAWSVGRDNSPLHF. In DNA form, the CDR3 reads TGTGCCTGGAGTGTCGGGAGGGATAATTCACCCCTCCACTTT. This chain joins TRBV30 and TRBJ1-6; no clear D. Per germline, CDR1 GTSNPN and CDR2 SVGIG (reference sequence). The CDR3 totals 14 residues. Trimming stripped 0 bases from V and 5 bases from J, with 8 bases between.

This chain joins TRBV2 and TRBJ2-6; 8 bases match TRBD2. Germline V gene data show CDR1 as SNHLY and CDR2 as FYNNEI. CDR3 length equals 15 residues. Germline trimming cut 8 bases from V and 1 base from J; bases unmatched to any gene: 4. CDR3 residues: CASRGGASGANVLTF. In DNA form, the CDR3 reads TGTGCCAGCCGGGGGGGGGCTTCTGGGGCCAACGTCCTGACTTTC.

This chain links TRBV4-1 with TRBJ2-5, with 8 positions matching TRBD2. CDR1 is MGHRA and CDR2 is YSYEKL in the germline V gene. V shed 1 base, J shed 4 bases, and the junction held 11 bases outside the gene matches. The CDR3 runs 17 residues. CDR3 nucleotides: TGCGCCAGCAGCCAAGTGATAGCGGGGAGTCCGGGAGAGACCCAGTACTTC. Translated: CASSQVIAGSPGETQYF.

This clone was detected once. The CDR3, as DNA: TGTGCCAGCAGTTACGACAGGCGCTCCGTCCTGACTTTC. Translated, it gives CASSYDRRSVLTF. The V call is TRBV6-5, the J call TRBJ2-6; the D gene is possibly TRBD1 (6 bases). Trimming took 2 bases from V and 12 from J, leaving 11 bases between them. Germline lookup yields CDR1 MNHEY and CDR2 SVGAGI. The CDR3 extends over 13 amino acids.

This chain uses TRBV6-5 with TRBJ1-1; no clear D. Trimming removed 2 bases from V and 4 bases from J, with 11 bases in between. Germline V CDR1 and CDR2: MNHEY, SVGAGI. CDR3 length: 14 amino acids. The CDR3 reads CASSYRDLGTEAFF. CDR3 DNA sequence: TGTGCCAGCAGTTACCGCGACTTAGGCACTGAAGCTTTCTTT.

This chain joins TRBV5-4 and TRBJ2-3, with TRBD2 identical over 15 bases. V was clipped by 4 bases and J by 6 bases; unmatched bases: 12. The germline V gene encodes CDR1 SGHNT and CDR2 YYREEE (reference sequence). This CDR3 has 18 residues. This chain's CDR3 is CASSLGRTSGGARDTQYF. In DNA form, the CDR3 reads TGTGCCAGCAGCCTCGGGCGGACTAGCGGGGGGGCGAGGGATACGCAGTATTTT.

V and J are TRBV19 and TRBJ2-7; the match to TRBD1 covers 9 bases. This CDR3 is built from 14 residues. J lost 3 bases, V lost 6 bases, and 6 bases had no gene match. CDR1 is LNHDA, CDR2 SQIVND, per germline (reference sequence). The CDR3 DNA reads TGTGCCAGTAGCGCCCGGGACAGGGACTACGAGCAGTACTTC. Protein: CASSARDRDYEQYF.

The chain employs TRBV5-6 and TRBJ1-1; weak D call: TRBD1 (6 bases). The CDR3 covers 15 residues. The germline V gene encodes CDR1 SGHDT and CDR2 YYEEEE. Trimming removed 0 bases at V and 4 bases at J, with 13 bases between. CDR3 nucleotide sequence: TGTGCCAGCAGCTTGGGACCGGGGGGCGGCACTGAAGCTTTCTTT. Its protein product is CASSLGPGGGTEAFF.

The gene calls are TRBV6-5 and TRBJ1-2; 8 nucleotides align to TRBD1. Losses at the gene ends were 2 bases for V and 8 bases for J; bases not matched to a gene: 7. The CDR3 runs 14 residues. Germline CDR1 is MNHEY and CDR2 is SVGAGI. The CDR3 spells CASSYTDRGRGYTF. CDR3 in DNA: TGTGCCAGCAGTTACACAGACAGGGGTCGAGGCTACACCTTC.

This clone is a singleton in its sample. This chain uses TRBV6-5 with TRBJ2-7; D gene uncertain. The CDR3 contains 11 residues. From germline, CDR1 is MNHEY and CDR2 SVGAGI. V lost 7 bases and J 3 bases, leaving 7 bases between the germline ends. This CDR3 is CASTRFYEQYF. DNA for the CDR3: TGTGCCAGCACCCGTTTCTACGAGCAGTACTTC.